The 10 T cell receptor beta chains listed next were all sequenced from one sample in a study of blood T cell repertoires in COVID-19. Method: immunoSEQ multiplex PCR; TCRdb's copy keeps in-frame clones and lacks some. The data contain about 250,000 clones, around 88% of them seen just once; the ten biggest clones take up around 6.6%. Sequencing was done on a sample of peripheral blood. The receptors come from a woman aged 25-40 years with COVID-19, enrolled during active disease.

The rearrangement joins TRBV25-1 to TRBJ1-1; 8 bases fit TRBD1. CDR3 length equals 15 residues. Looked up from germline, CDR1 is MGHDK and CDR2 is SYGVNS. The ends lost 8 bases at V and 4 bases at J; junction bases unmatched: 12. In nucleotides, the CDR3 is TGTGCCAGCTGCGCACCCCAGGGGGCGTGCACTGAAGCTTTCTTT. Protein product: CASCAPQGACTEAFF. Full variable domain (outside the CDR3, taken from reference TRBV25-1 and TRBJ1-1): EADIYQTPRYLVIGTGKKITLECSQTMGHDKMYWYQQDPGMELHLIHYSYGVNSTEKGDLSSESTVSRIRTEHFPLTLESARPSHTSQYLCASCAPQGACTEAFFGQGTRLTVV.

This chain uses TRBV18 with TRBJ2-5; TRBD2 aligns across 7 bases. This CDR3 contains 13 residues. CDR1 is KGHSH, CDR2 LQKENI, per germline. Trimming cost V 3 bases and J 5 bases; bases outside gene matches: 3. CDR3 sequence: CASSPSGRETQYF. The CDR3, as DNA: TGTGCCAGCTCACCTTCCGGGAGGGAGACCCAGTACTTC. Full variable domain (remainder filled in from reference TRBV18 and TRBJ2-5): NAGVMQNPRHLVRRRGQEARLRCSPMKGHSHVYWYRQLPEEGLKFMVYLQKENIIDESGMPKERFSAEFPKEGPSILRIQQVVRGDSAAYFCASSPSGRETQYFGPGTRLLVL.

CDR3 in amino acids: CASRRGTLGTDTQYF. The CDR3 nucleotides read TGTGCCAGCCGACGCGGGACTTTGGGTACAGATACGCAGTATTTT. The chain joins TRBV7-2 to TRBJ2-3; possibly TRBD2 for D (6 bases). The CDR3 covers 15 residues. Germline V gene sequence: CDR1 SGHTA, CDR2 FQGNSA. Deletions cut 8 bases from V and 3 bases from J, with 18 bases between.

The chain uses TRBV6-6 and TRBJ2-3, with TRBD2 matching 8 bases. The V gene end was trimmed by 7 bases and the J gene end by 6 bases; junction bases not matched to a gene: 6. Germline CDR1 is MNHNY and CDR2 is SVGAGI (reference sequence). The CDR3 runs 13 residues. CDR3 sequence reads: CASTRLARDTQYF. In DNA form, the CDR3 reads TGTGCCAGCACCCGACTAGCGCGGGATACGCAGTATTTT.

This clone occurred a few times. The chain joins TRBV19 to TRBJ1-5, with a weak D call TRBD1 (6 bases). CDR1 is LNHDA and CDR2 is SQIVND in the germline V gene (reference sequence). The CDR3 consists of 15 residues. Trimming cost V 5 bases and J 2 bases, with 13 bases left between them. The DNA of the CDR3 is TGTGCCAGTAGTCCAAGGGACACCGGCAATCAGCCCCAGCATTTT. Protein product: CASSPRDTGNQPQHF.

This rearrangement joins TRBV5-8 to TRBJ1-1; D remains unclear. This CDR3 spans 16 amino acids. The V end lost 6 bases, the J end lost 1 base, and 19 bases lay between the germline ends. Germline V gives CDR1 SGHTS, CDR2 YDEGEE. The CDR3 DNA reads TGTGCCAGCATCCAAGCTCCCCTGCGGGGGAACACTGAAGCTTTCTTT. Encoded protein: CASIQAPLRGNTEAFF.

This chain uses TRBV24-1 with TRBJ2-1, with TRBD2 matching 11 bases. The CDR3 length is 16 residues. The ends lost 4 bases at V and 5 bases at J; junction bases unmatched: 6. Germline V gene sequence: CDR1 KGHDR, CDR2 SFDVKD. The CDR3 loop is CATSEGTSGSNNEQFF. As DNA, the CDR3 is TGTGCCACCAGTGAAGGAACTAGCGGGAGCAACAATGAGCAGTTCTTC.

The rearrangement links TRBV11-1 to TRBJ2-1; D unresolved. The V and J ends lost 5 bases and 8 bases respectively, with 19 bases between them. The germline CDR1 and CDR2 sequences are SGHAT and FQDESV (reference sequence). The CDR3 is made up of 15 amino acids. The CDR3: CASSVQTNLYDEQFF. In nucleotides, the CDR3 is TGTGCCAGCAGCGTACAGACAAACCTATACGATGAGCAGTTCTTC.

The chain links TRBV2 to TRBJ2-1, with D unclear. Germline CDR1 and CDR2: SNHLY and FYNNEI. CDR3 size: 16 residues. Trimming cost V 0 bases and J 0 bases, with 9 bases left between them. The CDR3, as DNA: TGTGCCAGCAGTGAAGCATTCACGAGCTCCTACAATGAGCAGTTCTTC. Residues: CASSEAFTSSYNEQFF.

The genes are TRBV2 and TRBJ2-5, with D tentatively TRBD1 (6 bases). V was trimmed by 6 bases and J by 3 bases, leaving 17 bases between them. CDR1 and CDR2 (germline): SNHLY, FYNNEI. The CDR3 has 15 residues. The CDR3 bases are TGTGCCAGCAGACACAGGGTGCTGAGCAAAGAGACCCAGTACTTC. Translation gives CASRHRVLSKETQYF. The whole variable domain, filled in from reference TRBV2 and TRBJ2-5, reads EPEVTQTPSHQVTQMGQEVILRCVPISNHLYFYWYRQILGQKVEFLVSFYNNEISEKSEIFDDQFSVERPDGSNFTLKIRSTKLEDSAMYFCASRHRVLSKETQYFGPGTRLLVL.